This T cell receptor beta chain was found in a study of cytomegalovirus exposure and HLA in healthy donors. Primers: 60 Vbeta forward and 13 Jbeta reverse. Assay: immunoSEQ multiplex PCR; the TCRdb copy retains only in-frame clones and omits some. Of around 120,000 clones listed, around 79% were seen once; the top ten hold over 3.5%. Germline V lookup: CDR1 SGHVS, CDR2 FQNEAQ. J lost 7 bases, V lost 5 bases, and 7 bases had no gene match. CDR3 size: 14 residues. This chain uses TRBV7-8 with TRBJ2-1; 8 bases fit TRBD2. The specimen sequenced was PBMCs. This sequence was found in a woman aged 35 to 49 in good health and CMV-seronegative. CDR3 DNA sequence: TGTGCCAGCAGCCGGGCCGGGACTAGTAATGAGCAGTTCTTC. It yields the protein CASSRAGTSNEQFF.